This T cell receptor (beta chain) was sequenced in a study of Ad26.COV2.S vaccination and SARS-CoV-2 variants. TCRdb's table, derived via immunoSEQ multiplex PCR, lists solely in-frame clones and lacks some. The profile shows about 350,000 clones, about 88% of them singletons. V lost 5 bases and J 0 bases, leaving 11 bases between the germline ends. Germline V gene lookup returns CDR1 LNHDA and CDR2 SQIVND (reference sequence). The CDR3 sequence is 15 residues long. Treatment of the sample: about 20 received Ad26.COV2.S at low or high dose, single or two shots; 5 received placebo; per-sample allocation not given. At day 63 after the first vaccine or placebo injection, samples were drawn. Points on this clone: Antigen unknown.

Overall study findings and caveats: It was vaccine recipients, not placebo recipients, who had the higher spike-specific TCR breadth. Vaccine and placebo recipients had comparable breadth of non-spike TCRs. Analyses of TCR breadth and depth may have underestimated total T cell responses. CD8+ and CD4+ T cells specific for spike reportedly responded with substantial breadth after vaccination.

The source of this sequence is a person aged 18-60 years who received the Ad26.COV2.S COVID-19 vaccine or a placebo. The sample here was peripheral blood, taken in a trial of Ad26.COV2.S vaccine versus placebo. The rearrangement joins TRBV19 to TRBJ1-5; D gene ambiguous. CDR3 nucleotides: TGTGCCAGTAGTTTTGCGGTATCTAGCAATCAGCCCCAGCATTTT. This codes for CASSFAVSSNQPQHF.